This T cell receptor beta chain originates from a study of T-cell reconstitution after alpha-beta-depleted transplantation in children. Unique molecular identifiers tagged the TCRbeta library. TCRdb analysed the PCR reads with MiXCR anew, one entry per CDR3 protein. The repertoire holds about 500,000 distinct CDR3 sequences, with 32% as singletons. Germline assignment: CDR1 DFQATT and CDR2 SNEGSKA (reference sequence). The CDR3 loop spans 14 amino acids. The trim removed 4 bases at V and 2 bases at J, leaving 2 bases unmatched. The receptor was isolated from a human donor who donated a stem cell graft to a child with aplastic anemia. The sample in question was PBMCs from the stem cell graft donor, obtained from the stem cell graft. The V and J genes are TRBV20-1 and TRBJ2-1; 10 nucleotides agree with TRBD2. The CDR3 region is CSAKLAGTYNEQFF. CDR3 in DNA: TGCAGTGCTAAACTAGCGGGAACCTACAATGAGCAGTTCTTC.